Below are 32 T cell receptor beta chains sequenced from a single sample in a study of T-cell reconstitution after alpha-beta-depleted transplantation in children. Unique molecular identifiers were built into the TCRbeta library. TCRdb reprocessed the PCR reads via MiXCR and lists one record per CDR3 protein. The top ten clones hold less than 35% of a sample with roughly 110,000 distinct CDR3 sequences, around a tenth of them seen once. Sequences were derived from PBMCs, sampled before TCRalphabeta/CD19-depleted stem cell transplant. These receptors all stem from a boy between 2 and 10 years old with acute lymphoblastic leukemia, due to receive a stem cell transplant.

In its sample, this clonotype was seen many times. At one end the junction does not follow the germline gene, possibly because of a read error. The V call is TRBV3-1, the J call TRBJ2-2; D gene uncertain. Germline CDR1 reads LGHDT; CDR2 reads YNNKEL (reference sequence). This CDR3 has 11 amino acids. CDR3 DNA sequence: TGTGCCAGCAGGAACCCCGGGGAGCTGTTTTTT. Protein product: CASRNPGELFF.

The chain is built from TRBV5-1 and TRBJ1-2, with 11 bases identical to TRBD1. CDR3 length equals 16 residues. With V trimmed by 0 bases and J by 5 bases, 6 bases remained unmatched. Germline V lookup: CDR1 SGHRS, CDR2 YFSETQ. The chain's CDR3 is CASSLESGTGGYGYTF. DNA for the CDR3: TGCGCCAGCAGCTTGGAATCCGGGACAGGGGGTTATGGCTACACCTTC. Full variable domain (outside the CDR3, taken from reference TRBV5-1 and TRBJ1-2): KAGVTQTPRYLIKTRGQQVTLSCSPISGHRSVSWYQQTPGQGLQFLFEYFSETQRNKGNFPGRFSGRQFSNSRSEMNVSTLELGDSALYLCASSLESGTGGYGYTFGSGTRLTVV.

CDR3 region: CAISRTGGNQPQHF. Written as DNA, the CDR3 is TGTGCCATCAGTCGGACAGGGGGCAATCAGCCCCAGCATTTT. The rearrangement joins TRBV10-3 to TRBJ1-5, with TRBD1 matching 9 bases. J gave up 2 bases and V 5 bases, and 1 base lay outside the gene matches. Germline V gives CDR1 ENHRY, CDR2 SYGVKD. CDR3 length equals 14 residues.

This clonotype was observed many times. This sequence joins TRBV11-2 and TRBJ2-3; the match to TRBD2 covers 10 bases. Germline trimming cut 1 base from V and 5 bases from J; bases unmatched to any gene: 0. The CDR3 is made up of 14 amino acids. Germline V gives CDR1 SGHAT, CDR2 FQNNGV. CDR3 DNA: TGTGCCAGCAGCTTAGCTAGCGGGAGAGATACGCAGTATTTT. It codes for CASSLASGRDTQYF.

This clonotype was seen at least ten times. The chain uses TRBV12-3 or TRBV12-4 and TRBJ2-1; TRBD2 agrees at 12 bases. Trimming took 6 bases from V and 4 from J; bases not matched to a gene: 4. CDR3 size: 15 residues. CDR3 sequence: CASSQGLAGYNEQFF. The CDR3 nucleotides read TGTGCCAGCAGCCAGGGACTAGCGGGTTACAATGAGCAGTTCTTC.

This clonotype has a count of ten or more. The chain links TRBV18 to TRBJ2-1; D ambiguous. Germline V gene sequence: CDR1 KGHSH, CDR2 LQKENI. The CDR3 totals 12 residues. Trimming pared 2 bases from V and 7 bases from J, leaving 6 bases between. The CDR3 reads CASSPTENEQFF. CDR3 DNA sequence: TGTGCCAGCTCACCAACGGAAAATGAGCAGTTCTTC. The complete variable domain, with remaining parts taken from reference TRBV18 and TRBJ2-1, reads NAGVMQNPRHLVRRRGQEARLRCSPMKGHSHVYWYRQLPEEGLKFMVYLQKENIIDESGMPKERFSAEFPKEGPSILRIQQVVRGDSAAYFCASSPTENEQFFGPGTRLTVL.

This clonotype was observed a handful of times. J is TRBJ2-5 and V is TRBV5-1, with 7 bases fitting TRBD2. Germline V gene sequence: CDR1 SGHRS, CDR2 YFSETQ. CDR3 size: 15 residues. V trimming: 4 bases; J trimming: 0 bases; junction bases outside the gene matches: 6. The CDR3 region is CASSPAAGYQETQYF. The DNA for the CDR3 is TGCGCCAGCAGCCCCGCAGCGGGGTACCAAGAGACCCAGTACTTC.

In its sample, this clonotype was seen a few times. V usage is TRBV5-1 and J usage is TRBJ2-1, with TRBD2 as a possible D gene (6 bases). The V end was cut by 3 bases, the J end by 2 bases, with 12 bases between. Germline CDR1 SGHRS, CDR2 YFSETQ. The CDR3 runs 15 residues. CDR3 in amino acids: CASSYAGPAYNEQFF. CDR3 in DNA: TGCGCCAGCAGCTATGCGGGACCCGCCTACAATGAGCAGTTCTTC. Using reference TRBV5-1 and TRBJ2-1 for the parts outside the CDR3, the full variable domain is KAGVTQTPRYLIKTRGQQVTLSCSPISGHRSVSWYQQTPGQGLQFLFEYFSETQRNKGNFPGRFSGRQFSNSRSEMNVSTLELGDSALYLCASSYAGPAYNEQFFGPGTRLTVL.

This clonotype was seen repeatedly, ten times or more. This chain uses TRBV12-3 or TRBV12-4 with TRBJ1-1; D not certain. The CDR3 is 13 amino acids. Between the trimmed V and J ends, which lost 8 bases and 4 bases, there was a span of 14 bases. CDR3 loop: CASLSLSGTEAFF. The CDR3 DNA is TGTGCCAGCCTCTCTTTATCGGGCACTGAAGCTTTCTTT.

This clonotype was counted a few times. The rearrangement uses TRBV5-1 and TRBJ1-4, with D maybe TRBD1 (5 bases). The CDR3 has 14 residues. Trimming removed 6 bases from V and 8 bases from J, with 17 bases in between. Germline CDR1 is SGHRS and CDR2 is YFSETQ. The CDR3 sequence is CASKPGPLGEKLFF. CDR3 sequence (DNA): TGCGCCAGCAAACCGGGGCCCCTCGGGGAAAAACTGTTTTTT.

The chain combines TRBV20-1 with TRBJ2-7; 8 bases are a match to TRBD2. J lost 5 bases, V lost 5 bases, and 5 bases had no gene match. Germline V gene lookup returns CDR1 DFQATT and CDR2 SNEGSKA (reference sequence). This CDR3 comprises 12 residues. CDR3 nucleotides: TGCAGTGCTGTCCCGGGGGGGAACGAGCAGTACTTC. It encodes CSAVPGGNEQYF.

This clonotype was counted only a few times. This rearrangement joins TRBV12-3 or TRBV12-4 to TRBJ2-2, with D perhaps given as TRBD1 or TRBD2 (5 bases each). The CDR3 totals 16 residues. V was cut by 6 bases and J by 0 bases, with 14 bases left in between. For the CDR3, the DNA is TGTGCCAGCAGGCCCACGGGGACCGCGAACACCGGGGAGCTGTTTTTT. This codes for CASRPTGTANTGELFF.

Details on this clonotype: A much more abundant neighbour one base away suggests this may be a read error. The V and J genes are TRBV6-5 and TRBJ2-1; a possible D gene is TRBD2 (5 bases). The CDR3 sequence is 16 residues long. The germline gives CDR1 MNHEY, CDR2 SVGAGI. As DNA, the CDR3 is TGTGCCAGAAGTTACCTACGGGGTGGTGGGGTGGGTGAGCAGTTCTTC. This gives the protein CARSYLRGGGVGEQFF.

The chain has TRBV18 and TRBJ1-1; D is uncertain. This CDR3 is 14 amino acids long. The V and J ends lost 4 bases and 1 base respectively, with 10 bases between them. Looked up from germline, CDR1 is KGHSH and CDR2 is LQKENI. The CDR3 loop reads CASSLDTTNTEAFF. The CDR3 DNA follows: TGTGCCAGCTCACTGGATACAACGAACACTGAAGCTTTCTTT.

V and J are TRBV5-1 and TRBJ1-6, with D possibly matching TRBD1 (6 bases). From germline, CDR1 is SGHRS and CDR2 YFSETQ. With 4 bases removed from V and 0 bases from J, the gap between germline ends came to 17 bases. The CDR3 is made up of 18 amino acids. CDR3 nucleotide sequence: TGCGCCAGCAGCCACGGGGGGCAGGGGAGCTCCTATAATTCACCCCTCCACTTT. This gives the protein CASSHGGQGSSYNSPLHF. The entire variable domain, with the rest obtained from reference TRBV5-1 and TRBJ1-6, is as follows: KAGVTQTPRYLIKTRGQQVTLSCSPISGHRSVSWYQQTPGQGLQFLFEYFSETQRNKGNFPGRFSGRQFSNSRSEMNVSTLELGDSALYLCASSHGGQGSSYNSPLHFGNGTRLTVT.

A few counts support this clonotype. CDR3 bases: TGCAGTGCCGCCGGGACAGGGGAGGGGTGGTGGGCTAGCACAGATACGCAGTATTTT. It is translated as CSAAGTGEGWWASTDTQYF. The V call is TRBV20-1, the J call TRBJ2-3, with 10 positions matching TRBD1. Germline assignment: CDR1 DFQATT and CDR2 SNEGSKA (reference sequence). The CDR3 length is 19 residues. The V and J ends lost 6 bases and 0 bases, in that order; junction bases with no gene match: 18.

The gene calls are TRBV5-6 and TRBJ1-2, with a tentative D call TRBD1 (6 bases). Germline CDR1 SGHDT, CDR2 YYEEEE. V was trimmed by 1 base and J by 4 bases, leaving 11 bases between them. The CDR3 spans 14 residues. CDR3 amino acids: CASSLTGKIYGYTF. Written as DNA, the CDR3 is TGTGCCAGCAGCTTGACAGGGAAGATCTATGGCTACACCTTC.

V gene TRBV7-2 combines with J gene TRBJ2-7; possibly TRBD1 or TRBD2 for D (5 bases each). Trimming shortened V by 4 bases and J by 1 base, and 17 bases separated the two germline ends. Germline CDR1 SGHTA, CDR2 FQGNSA. This CDR3 spans 16 amino acids. CDR3 in amino acids: CASSSPGGATSYEQYF. The CDR3 coding sequence is TGTGCCAGCAGCTCCCCTGGGGGAGCGACATCCTACGAGCAGTACTTC.

This clonotype came up many times. This chain links TRBV7-2 with TRBJ2-7; 7 bases are shared with TRBD2. V shed 4 bases, J shed 3 bases, and the junction held 15 bases outside the gene matches. The CDR3 length is 17 residues. Germline CDR1 is SGHTA and CDR2 is FQGNSA. CDR3 sequence (DNA): TGTGCCAGCAGCTCATCCTCGGGAGGAAGGTTGAGCTACGAGCAGTACTTC. Protein: CASSSSSGGRLSYEQYF. Using reference TRBV7-2 and TRBJ2-7 for the parts outside the CDR3, the full variable domain is GAGVSQSPSNKVTEKGKDVELRCDPISGHTALYWYRQSLGQGLEFLIYFQGNSAPDKSGLPSDRFSAERTGGSVSTLTIQRTQQEDSAVYLCASSSSSGGRLSYEQYFGPGTRLTVT.

A few counts support this clonotype. The V gene is TRBV18, the J gene TRBJ1-1; 8 nucleotides agree with TRBD1. Looked up from germline, CDR1 is KGHSH and CDR2 is LQKENI. This CDR3 region has 13 residues. Losses at the gene ends were 5 bases for V and 5 bases for J; bases not matched to a gene: 4. DNA of the CDR3: TGTGCCAGCTCAATGACAGGGGATACTGAAGCTTTCTTT. Protein product: CASSMTGDTEAFF.

This clonotype was counted only a few times. The rearrangement uses TRBV7-8 and TRBJ1-6; D call uncertain. Germline lookup yields CDR1 SGHVS and CDR2 FQNEAQ. Trimming pared 1 base from V and 1 base from J, leaving 11 bases between. The CDR3 runs to 17 residues. Here the CDR3 DNA reads TGTGCCAGCAGCTTAGAGGGCAAAAGGTCCTATAATTCACCCCTCCACTTT. Translated, it gives CASSLEGKRSYNSPLHF.

The chain employs TRBV6-2 or TRBV6-3 and TRBJ2-6; 9 nucleotides line up with TRBD1. The germline CDR1 and CDR2 sequences are MNHEY and SVGEGT. CDR3 size: 20 residues. V was pared by 6 bases and J by 2 bases, with 17 bases of the junction left unmatched. The CDR3 sequence is CASRRRQGGLRVPGANVLTF. The CDR3 nucleotides read TGTGCCAGCAGGCGACGACAGGGGGGACTCCGCGTCCCTGGGGCCAACGTCCTGACTTTC.

The table lists this clonotype with a few counts. V and J are TRBV9 and TRBJ1-1, with a tentative D call TRBD1 (5 bases). Germline assignment: CDR1 SGDLS and CDR2 YYNGEE. The CDR3 is 16 amino acids. The germline V and J ends were trimmed by 4 bases and 4 bases, with 20 bases remaining between them. The CDR3, as DNA: TGTGCCAGCAGCCCCCTCAGGGAGCCGTGGGTCACTGAAGCTTTCTTT. Its translation: CASSPLREPWVTEAFF.

The V call is TRBV14, the J call TRBJ1-2; no definite D call. V was cut by 1 base and J by 8 bases, with 11 bases left in between. This CDR3 spans 13 amino acids. Per germline, CDR1 SGHDN and CDR2 FVKESK. The chain's CDR3 is CASSQAQLRGYTF. The CDR3 DNA follows: TGTGCCAGCAGCCAAGCACAGCTGAGGGGCTACACCTTC.

This clonotype occurred a few times. The V call is TRBV6-5, the J call TRBJ2-7; TRBD2 aligns across 7 bases. V lost 2 bases to trimming and J lost 7 bases; unmatched junction nucleotides: 8. The CDR3 is 14 residues long. Germline CDR1 is MNHEY and CDR2 is SVGAGI. CDR3 protein: CASSYGQVGGEQYF. CDR3 nucleotides: TGTGCCAGCAGTTACGGGCAGGTGGGGGGGGAGCAGTACTTC.

At least ten counts were recorded for this clonotype. This sequence joins TRBV6-5 and TRBJ1-5; TRBD1 matches 7 bases. J was trimmed by 0 bases and V by 8 bases; bases with no gene match: 13. CDR1 and CDR2 (germline): MNHEY, SVGAGI. The CDR3 sequence is 17 residues long. This chain's CDR3 is CASALRQGIYSNQPQHF. CDR3 coding DNA: TGTGCCAGCGCCCTACGACAGGGTATCTATAGCAATCAGCCCCAGCATTTT.

This clonotype has a handful of counts. This chain links TRBV5-1 with TRBJ1-2; D not certain. CDR1 is SGHRS, CDR2 YFSETQ, per germline. This CDR3 spans 16 amino acids. Trimming took off 0 bases at V and 2 bases at J, with 14 bases between the two ends. This CDR3 reads CASSLALVADNYGYTF. CDR3 bases: TGCGCCAGCAGCTTGGCCTTGGTGGCAGACAACTATGGCTACACCTTC.

This chain uses TRBV12-3 or TRBV12-4 with TRBJ2-3; D remains unclear. This CDR3 is 14 amino acids long. The V and J ends lost 3 bases and 2 bases respectively, with 9 bases between them. The chain's CDR3 is CASSFRPLTDTQYF. In DNA form, the CDR3 reads TGTGCCAGCAGTTTTCGGCCCCTCACAGATACGCAGTATTTT.

This clonotype occurred a few times. The J gene is TRBJ2-7, the V gene TRBV5-6; 11 positions match TRBD2. The germline gives CDR1 SGHDT, CDR2 YYEEEE. This CDR3 spans 18 amino acids. With V trimmed by 3 bases and J by 1 base, 12 bases remained unmatched. This CDR3 reads CASSSRLLTSGVSYEQYF. CDR3 sequence (DNA): TGTGCCAGCAGCTCGCGCCTTTTGACTAGCGGGGTATCCTACGAGCAGTACTTC. Looking up the rest from reference TRBV5-6 and TRBJ2-7 gives the full variable domain: DAGVTQSPTHLIKTRGQQVTLRCSPKSGHDTVSWYQQALGQGPQFIFQYYEEEERQRGNFPDRFSGHQFPNYSSELNVNALLLGDSALYLCASSSRLLTSGVSYEQYFGPGTRLTVT.

The V gene is TRBV7-2, the J gene TRBJ1-2; D unresolved. Trimming pared 5 bases from V and 4 bases from J, leaving 17 bases between. Germline lookup yields CDR1 SGHTA and CDR2 FQGNSA. This CDR3 region has 15 residues. CDR3 loop: CASSLRSGDLYGYTF. CDR3 nucleotide sequence: TGTGCCAGCAGCCTTCGCTCAGGCGACCTCTATGGCTACACCTTC.

The chain joins TRBV15 to TRBJ1-3; a weak D match, TRBD1 (6 bases). V lost 0 bases and J 2 bases, leaving 17 bases between the germline ends. CDR1 and CDR2 from the germline V gene are LNHNV and YYDKDF (reference sequence). This CDR3 is built from 18 residues. In nucleotides, the CDR3 is TGTGCCACCAGCAGAGATCCCCCCGGGGACACTCCTGGAAACACCATATATTTT. This codes for CATSRDPPGDTPGNTIYF. The entire variable domain, with the rest obtained from reference TRBV15 and TRBJ1-3, is as follows: DAMVIQNPRYQVTQFGKPVTLSCSQTLNHNVMYWYQQKSSQAPKLLFHYYDKDFNNEADTPDNFQSRRPNTSFCFLDIRSPGLGDTAMYLCATSRDPPGDTPGNTIYFGEGSWLTVV.

Many counts were recorded for this clonotype. The J gene is TRBJ2-7, the V gene TRBV12-3 or TRBV12-4; the D gene is possibly TRBD1 (5 bases). V was cut by 5 bases and J by 4 bases, with 18 bases left in between. There are 15 residues in the CDR3. The CDR3 nucleotides read TGTGCCAGCAGTCCAAAGGGCAGGGAATCATACGAGCAGTACTTC. This gives the protein CASSPKGRESYEQYF.